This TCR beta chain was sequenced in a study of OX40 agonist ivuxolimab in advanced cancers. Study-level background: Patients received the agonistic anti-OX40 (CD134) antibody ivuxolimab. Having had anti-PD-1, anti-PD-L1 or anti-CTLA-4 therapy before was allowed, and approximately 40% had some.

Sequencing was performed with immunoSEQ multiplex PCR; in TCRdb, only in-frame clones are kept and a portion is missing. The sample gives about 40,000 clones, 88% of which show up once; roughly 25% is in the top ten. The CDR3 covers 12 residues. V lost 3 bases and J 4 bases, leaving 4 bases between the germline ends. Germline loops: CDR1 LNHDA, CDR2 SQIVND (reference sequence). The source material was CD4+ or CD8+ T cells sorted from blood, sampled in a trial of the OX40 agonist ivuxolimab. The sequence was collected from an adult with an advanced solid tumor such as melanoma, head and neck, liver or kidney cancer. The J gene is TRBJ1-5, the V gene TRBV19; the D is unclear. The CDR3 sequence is CASSIRNQPQHF. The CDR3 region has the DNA TGTGCCAGTAGTATCCGGAATCAGCCCCAGCATTTT.